This TCR beta chain was sequenced for a study of radiation and T cells in renal cell carcinoma. Study-level information: Nephrectomy followed 15 Gy stereotactic body radiation by 4 weeks.

TCRdb keeps only in-frame clones here, not all; method: immunoSEQ multiplex PCR. The repertoire holds about 95,000 clones, with approximately 86% as singletons. Study-level points and caveats: In blood, top tumor clones expanded by 2 weeks, shrinking by 4. Pretreatment tumor biopsies were lacking, so baseline clonotypes are unknown.

The V and J ends lost 4 bases and 4 bases respectively, with 19 bases between them. CDR3 size: 16 residues. Germline-derived CDR1 and CDR2 are LNHDA and SQIVND (reference sequence). This clone has only one observation. The antigen is undetermined. Time point of the sample: baseline pretreatment blood. The treatment is: 15 Gy SBRT to primary tumor, nephrectomy 4 weeks later. The patient's renal cell carcinoma had clear cell pathology. Material: blood, obtained from a patient whose treatment included radiotherapy and nephrectomy. This TCR came from a man aged 45-65 years with renal cell carcinoma. The rearrangement uses TRBV19 and TRBJ1-1; perhaps TRBD1 as D (5 bases). CDR3 region: CASSSRDAQRGTEAFF. As DNA, the CDR3 is TGTGCCAGTAGTAGCCGGGACGCACAGAGGGGCACTGAAGCTTTCTTT.